The entry that follows covers one T cell receptor (beta chain) sequence. The target antigen is unknown. Via MiXCR, TCRdb re-called the reads, giving one row per CDR3 protein. The data contain about 830,000 distinct CDR3 sequences, approximately 29% of them singletons. There are 14 residues in the CDR3. CDR1 and CDR2 from the germline V gene are MNHNY and SVGAGI (reference sequence). V was clipped by 0 bases and J by 4 bases, with 9 bases between them. This record belongs to a study of T cell repertoires in cytomegalovirus infection. Looking at the study overall: Indications of both CMV infection and matching HLA type were provided by public TCR beta signatures.

Study findings and constraints: Dominant in the ex vivo response were TCR beta clonotypes restricted by HLA-C and specific for CMV.

The sequenced sample was cultured CD8+ T cells from PBMCs, obtained from culture after CMV antigen stimulation. The rearrangement uses TRBV6-6 and TRBJ2-5; D unresolved. The TCR sequence derives from a human donor in good health (CMV status not recorded). Some clones in this sample may be carry-over from other donors' samples. CDR3 region: CASSYSHHRETQYF. The CDR3 nucleotides are TGTGCCAGCAGTTACTCGCATCATCGAGAGACCCAGTACTTC.